Listed below are T cell receptor beta chains from one sample, sequenced in a study of T cells after yellow fever vaccination. TCRdb independently ran MiXCR on the 5' RACE reads; one entry per CDR3 protein. The sample lists 610,000 or so distinct CDR3 sequences, over 9% occurring once. The sequenced sample was PBMCs, obtained on the day of the yellow fever booster vaccination. The receptor source for this set is a man younger than 45 who received the YFV17D yellow fever vaccine. Each CDR3 is given with its conserved first and last residue. D genes are given only for firm matches.

TRBJ2-7 . TRBV12-3/TRBV12-4 CASTLGEPYEQYF
TRBJ2-7 . TRBV7-2 CASSLGAASSYEQYF
TRBJ2-3 TRBD1 TRBV18 CASSPGQGDYGPSYF
TRBJ1-5 TRBD1 TRBV20-1 CSARGQGLDQPQHF
TRBJ2-2 . TRBV6-6 CASTEQGELFF
TRBJ1-1 TRBD1 TRBV6-1 CASSKAGTGNTEAFF
TRBJ2-7 TRBD2 TRBV29-1 CSVEGTLSGRTGEQYF
TRBJ2-1 . TRBV19 CASSIGGKGSYNEQFF
TRBJ2-5 TRBD1 TRBV6-1 CASRQRQGPRRTQYF
TRBJ2-7 TRBD2 TRBV9 CASSVDGTSSEQYF
TRBJ2-1 . TRBV7-6 CASSARERPYNEQFF
TRBJ1-5 . TRBV7-2 CASSLAPGAVQPQHF
TRBJ1-1 . TRBV6-1 CASSNQGAKAEAFF
TRBJ1-1 . TRBV29-1 CSVESRTQAFF
TRBJ2-7 . TRBV14 CASSQGSGRSYEQYF
TRBJ1-5 TRBD1 TRBV19 CASKGLGQNNQPQHF
TRBJ2-5 TRBD1 TRBV7-2 CASSLGATGFQETQYF
TRBJ2-7 TRBD1 TRBV5-1 CASSTGQAPYEQYF
TRBJ2-3 TRBD2 TRBV20-1 CSARRTSGRVYTQYF
TRBJ2-3 TRBD2 TRBV7-3 CASSLRPPGTSGSRRTDTQYF
TRBJ1-4 . TRBV10-2 CASSERAGGRHEKLFF
TRBJ2-2 . TRBV20-1 CSARRGATGELFF
TRBJ2-7 TRBD1 TRBV20-1 CSAARDRGRGEQYF
TRBJ2-1 TRBD2 TRBV5-5 CASSSLAGAAIYNEQFF
TRBJ2-2 . TRBV9 CASSVEVPTGELFF
TRBJ2-3 . TRBV4-3 CASSQVGDSTDTQYF
TRBJ2-7 TRBD2 TRBV3-1 CASSQGGAGVRGLSYEQYF
TRBJ2-7 TRBD2 TRBV3-1 CASSQEGRLAVFDEQYF